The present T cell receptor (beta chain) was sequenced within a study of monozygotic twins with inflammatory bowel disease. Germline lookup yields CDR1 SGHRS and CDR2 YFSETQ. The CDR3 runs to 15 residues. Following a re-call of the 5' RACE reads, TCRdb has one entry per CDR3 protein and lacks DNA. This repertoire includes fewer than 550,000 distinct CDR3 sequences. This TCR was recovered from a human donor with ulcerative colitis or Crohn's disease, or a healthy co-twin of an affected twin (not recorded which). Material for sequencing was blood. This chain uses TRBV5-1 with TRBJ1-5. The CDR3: CASSQGWGVDQPQHF.